The 10 T cell receptor beta chains in this list originate from one sample, sequenced in a study of blood T cell repertoires in COVID-19. Sequencing used immunoSEQ multiplex PCR; TCRdb keeps in-frame clones, though not all of them. The table lists about 250,000 clones, about 91% of them singletons, with roughly 6.7% in the top ten. The material sequenced was peripheral blood. These receptor sequences come from a woman aged 25-40 years with COVID-19, enrolled during active disease.

The CDR3 spells CAINSGSFNEQFF. CDR3 nucleotides: TGTGCCATCAATAGCGGGAGTTTTAATGAGCAGTTCTTC. The chain combines TRBV10-3 with TRBJ2-1, with TRBD2 matching over 9 bases. The V and J ends lost 7 bases and 7 bases, in that order; junction bases with no gene match: 5. The CDR3 runs 13 residues. Germline V gene lookup returns CDR1 ENHRY and CDR2 SYGVKD.

The chain employs TRBV3-1 (or the pseudogene TRBV3-2) and TRBJ1-1; 8 nucleotides match TRBD1. Germline V lookup: CDR1 LGHDT, CDR2 YNNKEL (reference sequence). The length of the CDR3 is 16 residues. Losses at the gene ends were 4 bases for V and 7 bases for J; bases not matched to a gene: 14. DNA for the CDR3: TGTGCCAGCAGCCGGGGACCGACAGGGGCTAAGGGTGAAGCTTTCTTT. It encodes CASSRGPTGAKGEAFF.

The chain joins TRBV19 to TRBJ1-2, with 7 nucleotides matching TRBD1. J was trimmed by 6 bases and V by 5 bases; bases with no gene match: 12. From germline, CDR1 is LNHDA and CDR2 SQIVND (reference sequence). There are 15 residues in the CDR3. CDR3 coding DNA: TGTGCCAGTAGTCTCTACAGGGGACCCGGGGATGGCTACACCTTC. As protein: CASSLYRGPGDGYTF.

In its sample, this clone was seen once. Other DNA variants within this sample encode the same CDR3. V and J are TRBV3-1 (or the pseudogene TRBV3-2) and TRBJ2-5; a possible D gene is TRBD2 (6 bases). Per germline, CDR1 LGHDT and CDR2 YNNKEL (reference sequence). V lost 4 bases and J lost 5, with 14 bases in between. The CDR3 sequence is 14 residues long. The CDR3 DNA reads as TGTGCCAGCAGCCCGACTAGTGGTGGGGAGACCCAGTACTTC. Protein: CASSPTSGGETQYF.

The V call is TRBV11-3, the J call TRBJ2-7; 8 bases agree with TRBD1. Trimming cost V 0 bases and J 6 bases; bases outside gene matches: 7. Looked up from germline, CDR1 is SGHNT and CDR2 is YENEEA. This CDR3 is built from 15 residues. DNA for the CDR3: TGTGCCAGCAGCTTAGAGGGACAGGAAGGCAGCGAGCAGTACGTC. Encoded protein: CASSLEGQEGSEQYV.

This clone was picked up a small number of times. V and J are TRBV10-1 and TRBJ2-7; the match to TRBD1 covers 10 bases. In germline, CDR1 is WNHNN, CDR2 SYGVQD (reference sequence). V shed 6 bases and J 2 bases; nucleotides not matched to a gene: 4. The CDR3 has 14 amino acids. CDR3 amino acids: CASSRDRGPYEQYF. The DNA for the CDR3 is TGCGCCAGCAGCCGGGACAGGGGTCCCTACGAGCAGTACTTC.

The J gene is TRBJ1-6, the V gene TRBV6-2 or TRBV6-3, with 9 bases identical to TRBD1. The germline CDR1 and CDR2 sequences are MNHEY and SVGEGT. The CDR3 covers 18 residues. V lost 3 bases, J lost 10 bases, and 16 bases stayed unmatched. CDR3 sequence: CASSYSQDLTGGRSPLHF. The CDR3, as DNA: TGTGCCAGCAGTTATTCTCAAGACCTTACAGGGGGCAGGTCACCCCTCCACTTT.

The CDR3 coding sequence is TGTGCCAGCAGGGCGGGCGGCCACAATCAGCCCCAGCATTTT. Protein sequence: CASRAGGHNQPQHF. The chain is built from TRBV27 and TRBJ1-5, with D unclear. CDR1 and CDR2 from the germline V gene are MNHEY and SMNVEV (reference sequence). The V gene lost 6 bases and the J gene lost 3 bases, with 12 bases spanning the gap. The CDR3 extends over 14 amino acids.

This clone appeared a few times. This chain connects TRBV27 to TRBJ2-7; TRBD1 is a possible D gene (6 bases). The length of the CDR3 is 13 residues. Trimming took off 7 bases at V and 7 bases at J, with 17 bases between the two ends. CDR1 is MNHEY, CDR2 SMNVEV, per germline (reference sequence). The CDR3 region is CASKGVTGSEQYF. As DNA, the CDR3 is TGTGCCAGCAAGGGGGTAACAGGGTCGGAGCAGTACTTC.

Only one count was recorded for this clone. The rearrangement links TRBV2 to TRBJ2-1, with 8 bases lining up with TRBD1. CDR3 length: 19 amino acids. The V segment lost 6 bases and the J segment 1 base; nucleotides outside the gene matches: 17. Germline values: CDR1 SNHLY, CDR2 FYNNEI. The CDR3 DNA is TGTGCCAGCAGAAAGGGCAGGGGGCCCTTAGTTGGGTCCTACAATGAGCAGTTCTTC. Translating gives CASRKGRGPLVGSYNEQFF.